This T cell receptor beta chain was captured in a study of T cells expressing NK-cell markers. Findings and limits, study-wide: The same clonotypes also predominated in the CD3+CD56-NKG2C+ fraction of several donors.

TCRdb re-called the 5' RACE reads and catalogs CDR3 proteins one per entry, DNA excluded. The table for this sample gives about 430,000 distinct CDR3 sequences. A remark on this clonotype: What it recognizes is unknown.

The length of the CDR3 is 15 residues. Germline V gives CDR1 KGHDR, CDR2 SFDVKD. This chain uses TRBV24-1 with TRBJ1-2; the TCRdb call, TRBD1, lacks DNA for checking. Sequenced sample: blood T cells: a sorted CD56 or NKG2C T cell subset, CD4+ or CD8+ T cells, or bulk PBMC T cells (not recorded which). This receptor was identified in a woman in her fifties or sixties in good health. The CDR3 here is CATSDSPGGNYGYTF.